This TCR beta chain was captured in a study of radiotherapy plus CTLA-4 blockade in lung cancer. Germline V gene sequence: CDR1 LNHDA, CDR2 SQIVND (reference sequence). J lost 7 bases, V lost 5 bases, and 6 bases had no gene match. The CDR3 spans 14 residues. On this clone itself: Its specificity is not known.

Regarding the study as a whole: Blood saw expansion of tumor-derived TCR clones after radiotherapy plus ipilimumab.

Sequencing was performed with immunoSEQ multiplex PCR; in TCRdb, only in-frame clones are kept and a portion is missing. The table has about 43,000 clones, 55% to 80% seen once. Focal radiation was given together with CTLA-4 blockade (ipilimumab) to patients with chemo-refractory metastatic non-small-cell lung cancer. The sequence came from a human donor with non-small cell lung cancer who had a partial response to radiotherapy plus ipilimumab. The rearrangement links TRBV19 to TRBJ2-2, with 8 bases lining up with TRBD1. Material: peripheral blood, obtained from a patient treated with radiotherapy plus ipilimumab. CDR3 region: CASSDRGFHGELFF. DNA of the CDR3: TGTGCCAGTAGTGACAGGGGTTTTCACGGGGAGCTGTTTTTT.